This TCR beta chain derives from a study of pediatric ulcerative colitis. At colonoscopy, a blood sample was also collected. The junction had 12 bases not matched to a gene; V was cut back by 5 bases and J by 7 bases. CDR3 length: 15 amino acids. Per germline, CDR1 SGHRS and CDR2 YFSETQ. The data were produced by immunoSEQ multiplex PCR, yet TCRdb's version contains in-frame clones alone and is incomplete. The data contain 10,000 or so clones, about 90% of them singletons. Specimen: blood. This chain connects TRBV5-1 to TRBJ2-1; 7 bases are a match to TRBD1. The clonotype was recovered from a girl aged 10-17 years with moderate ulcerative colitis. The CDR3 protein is CASSSGQSLSNEQFF. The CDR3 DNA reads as TGCGCCAGCAGTTCGGGACAGTCCCTTTCTAATGAGCAGTTCTTC.